This T cell receptor beta chain comes out of a study of CD8 T cells in ankylosing spondylitis. Study-wide findings and caveats: One TCR beta motif, made up of eight highly homologous variants, appeared characteristic of ankylosing spondylitis blood.

TCRdb reprocessed the 5' RACE reads via MiXCR and lists one record per CDR3 protein. The sample contains fewer than 50,000 distinct CDR3 sequences, 11% of which appear only once. Trimming pared 0 bases from V and 2 bases from J, leaving 8 bases between. The CDR3 is made up of 14 amino acids. CDR1 LGHDT and CDR2 YNNKEL come from the germline V gene (reference sequence). This clonotype showed up just a few times. Its matching antigen is unknown. This clonotype originated in a male donor with ankylosing spondylitis or in good health (not recorded which). The material sequenced was blood, either unsorted or a sorted T cell fraction (not recorded which). V usage is TRBV3-1 and J usage is TRBJ2-7; D unresolved. The CDR3 sequence: CASSQEPGPYEQYF. CDR3 coding DNA: TGTGCCAGCAGCCAAGAACCCGGACCCTACGAGCAGTACTTC.